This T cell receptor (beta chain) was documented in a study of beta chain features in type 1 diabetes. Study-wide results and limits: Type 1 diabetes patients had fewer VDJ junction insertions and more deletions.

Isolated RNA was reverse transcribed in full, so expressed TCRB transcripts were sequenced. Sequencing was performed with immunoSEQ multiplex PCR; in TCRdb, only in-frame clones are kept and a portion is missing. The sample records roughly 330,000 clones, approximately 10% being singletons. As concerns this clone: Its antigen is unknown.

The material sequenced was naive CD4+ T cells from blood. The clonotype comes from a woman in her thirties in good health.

The CDR3 region is CASSPGTGPYEQYF. CDR3 in DNA: TGTGCCAGCAGTCCCGGGACAGGGCCCTACGAGCAGTACTTC. This rearrangement joins TRBV28 to TRBJ2-7, with 9 positions matching TRBD1. V dropped 5 bases and J dropped 2; count of bases not matched to a gene: 4. This CDR3 is built from 14 residues. The germline gives CDR1 MDHEN, CDR2 SYDVKM.